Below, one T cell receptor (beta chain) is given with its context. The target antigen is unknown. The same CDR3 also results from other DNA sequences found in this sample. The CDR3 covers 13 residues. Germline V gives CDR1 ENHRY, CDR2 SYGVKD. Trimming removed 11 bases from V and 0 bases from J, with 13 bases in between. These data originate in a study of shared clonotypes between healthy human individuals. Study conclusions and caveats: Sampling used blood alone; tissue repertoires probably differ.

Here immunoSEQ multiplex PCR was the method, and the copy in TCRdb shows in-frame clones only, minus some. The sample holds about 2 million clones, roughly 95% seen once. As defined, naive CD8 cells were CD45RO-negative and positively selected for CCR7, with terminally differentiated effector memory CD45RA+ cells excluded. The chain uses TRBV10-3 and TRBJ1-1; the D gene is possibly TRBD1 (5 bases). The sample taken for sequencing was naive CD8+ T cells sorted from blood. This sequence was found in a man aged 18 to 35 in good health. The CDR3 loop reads CAVRGPLNTEAFF. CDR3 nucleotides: TGTGCCGTAAGGGGTCCCTTGAACACTGAAGCTTTCTTT.